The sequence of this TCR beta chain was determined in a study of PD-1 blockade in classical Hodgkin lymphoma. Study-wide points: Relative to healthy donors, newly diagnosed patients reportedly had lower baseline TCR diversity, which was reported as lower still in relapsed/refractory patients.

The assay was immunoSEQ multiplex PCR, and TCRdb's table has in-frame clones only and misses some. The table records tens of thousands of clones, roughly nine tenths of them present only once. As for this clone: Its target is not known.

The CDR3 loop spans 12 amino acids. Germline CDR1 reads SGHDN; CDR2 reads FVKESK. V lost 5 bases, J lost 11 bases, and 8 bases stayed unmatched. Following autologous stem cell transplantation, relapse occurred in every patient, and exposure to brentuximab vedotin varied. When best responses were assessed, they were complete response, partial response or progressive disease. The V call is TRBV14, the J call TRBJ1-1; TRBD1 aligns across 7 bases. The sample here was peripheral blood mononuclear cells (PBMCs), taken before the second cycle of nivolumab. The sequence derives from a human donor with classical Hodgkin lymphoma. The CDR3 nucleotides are TGTGCCAGCAGCGGAAGGGGGACAGCCGCTTTCTTT. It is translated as CASSGRGTAAFF. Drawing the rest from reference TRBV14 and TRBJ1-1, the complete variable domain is EAGVTQFPSHSVIEKGQTVTLRCDPISGHDNLYWYRRVMGKEIKFLLHFVKESKQDESGMPNNRFLAERTGGTYSTLKVQPAELEDSGVYFCASSGRGTAAFFGQGTRLTVV.